The present TCR beta chain was sequenced within a study of blood T cell repertoires in COVID-19 (dated by TCRdb to 2020 to 2021). Study-wide context: Samples covering the acute and convalescent phases of COVID-19 were provided by collaborators in the United States, Italy and Spain. The prospective study material was composed of cDNA or gDNA derived from T cells, B-cell-depleted T cells, or PBMCs. The dataset comprised deeply sampled blood TCRbeta repertoires from subjects exposed to, actively infected with, or recovered from COVID-19. The repertoires were made available in a free public database intended to serve as a resource for research on the immune response to SARS-CoV-2. Samples were obtained from the ongoing ImmuneRACE study (first 160 participants) and from 1,000 to 1,500 subjects provided by 6 global collaborators. The sample metadata nearly always contained a de-identified subject ID, COVID-19 status, age in years and sex. HLA class I and class II types, where available, came from metadata supplied by the sample provider rather than from assay-based typing. What the research found in general, with its limitations: Clinical and demographic metadata were provided uncurated, with the amount varying by source and participant.

TCRbeta CDR3 regions were amplified from genomic DNA using the immunoSEQ Assay, a bias-controlled multiplex PCR. The paper's processing steps were these. Nucleated cell counts per sample were estimated from amplification of reference gene primers within the assay. Sequence reads were collapsed and filtered to measure the absolute abundance of every unique TCRbeta CDR3 rearrangement. For each sample, productive Simpson clonality was calculated as the square root of Simpson's diversity index over productive rearrangements. Here the immuneACCESS table is served through TCRdb, limited to in-frame sequences with V and J called. Missing clones are a known gap in these copies; in checked studies unresolved V genes cover under half, and the rest lacks a known reason. V, J and clone size are those of that table, while D and trimming were read from the DNA. The sample data list around 300,000 clones, and around four fifths of these were observed just once. The biggest ten clones account for less than 4.5% of the sample.

This clone is a singleton in its sample. Its recognized antigen is unknown. Base qualities are not recorded, but no much larger clone differs from it by a single base. Whole blood was collected in K2EDTA tubes by collaborating institutions according to the institutions' own protocols. Collaborator samples were shipped for TCRbeta analysis as frozen whole blood, isolated PBMCs, or DNA extracted from either sample type. Germline trimming: 4 bases from V, 0 bases from J; junction bases outside gene matches: 7. From a lookup of the germline V gene, CDR1 and CDR2 are SGHRS and YFSETQ. Including cysteine and phenylalanine, the CDR3 has 15 amino acids. Only the CDR3 DNA stays, 45 bases, in frame from base 1.

The sample consisted of peripheral blood. The TCR sequence derives from a woman in her forties or fifties with active or convalescent COVID-19. In this chain, TRBV5-1 is recombined with TRBJ2-7; 7 junctional bases match TRBD2. The base sequence is TGCGCCAGCAGCCGGGGGGTAGGGGTCTCCTACGAGCAGTACTTC. Translated, this gives CASSRGVGVSYEQYF.